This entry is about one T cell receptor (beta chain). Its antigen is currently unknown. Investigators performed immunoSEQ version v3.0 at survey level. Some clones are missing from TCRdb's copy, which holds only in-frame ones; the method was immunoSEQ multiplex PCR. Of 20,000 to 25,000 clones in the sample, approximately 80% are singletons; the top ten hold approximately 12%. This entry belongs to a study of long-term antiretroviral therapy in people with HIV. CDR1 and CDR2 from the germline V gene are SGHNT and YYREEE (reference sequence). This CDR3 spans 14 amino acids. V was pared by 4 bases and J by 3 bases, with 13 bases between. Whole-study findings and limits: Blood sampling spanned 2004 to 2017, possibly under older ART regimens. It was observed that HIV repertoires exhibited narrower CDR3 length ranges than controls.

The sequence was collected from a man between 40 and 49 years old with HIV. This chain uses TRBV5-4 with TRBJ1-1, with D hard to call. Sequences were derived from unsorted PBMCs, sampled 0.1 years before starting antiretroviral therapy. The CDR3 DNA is TGTGCCAGCAGCCCGACCGGGGATGACACTGAAGCTTTCTTT. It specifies CASSPTGDDTEAFF.